One TCR beta chain is described in this entry. As yet, its antigen is unknown. RNA in amounts of roughly 0.5 to 1 ug was reverse transcribed with random hexamers. MiXCR, applied by TCRdb to the immunoSEQ multiplex PCR reads, yields one record per CDR3 protein. In the table there are about 430,000 distinct CDR3 sequences, approximately 85% of which are singletons. The sample is drawn from a study of CD8 T cells in Susac syndrome. Whole-study findings and limits: It was acknowledged in the study that the number of individuals who were included in its TCR sequencing and HLA analysis was relatively small.

In germline, CDR1 is SGHNT, CDR2 YENEEA. This CDR3 region has 17 residues. The germline V and J ends were trimmed by 3 bases and 1 base, with 13 bases remaining between them. CD8+ and CD4+ T cells circulating in blood were sequenced for TCR beta. This receptor was taken from a human donor with multiple sclerosis. The chain employs TRBV11-3 and TRBJ2-6; tentatively, D is TRBD1 or TRBD2 (5 bases each). Sequenced sample: CD8+ T cells from PBMCs. CDR3 protein: CASSLGTGWSGANVLTF. For the CDR3, the DNA is TGTGCCAGCAGCTTGGGGACGGGTTGGTCTGGGGCCAACGTCCTGACTTTC.